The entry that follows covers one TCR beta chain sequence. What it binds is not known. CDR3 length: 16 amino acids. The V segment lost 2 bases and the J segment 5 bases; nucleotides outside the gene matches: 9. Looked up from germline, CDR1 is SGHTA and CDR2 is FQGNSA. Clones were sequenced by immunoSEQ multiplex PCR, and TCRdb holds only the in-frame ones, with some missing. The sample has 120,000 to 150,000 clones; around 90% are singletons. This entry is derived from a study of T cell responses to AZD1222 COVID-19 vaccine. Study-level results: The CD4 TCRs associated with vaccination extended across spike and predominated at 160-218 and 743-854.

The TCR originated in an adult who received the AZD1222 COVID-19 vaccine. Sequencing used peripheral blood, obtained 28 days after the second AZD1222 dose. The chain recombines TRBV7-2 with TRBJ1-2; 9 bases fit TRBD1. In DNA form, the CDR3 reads TGTGCCAGCAGCTTAAGACGAGTTGGGACAGGGTATGGCTACACCTTC. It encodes CASSLRRVGTGYGYTF. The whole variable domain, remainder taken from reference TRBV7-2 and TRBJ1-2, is GAGVSQSPSNKVTEKGKDVELRCDPISGHTALYWYRQSLGQGLEFLIYFQGNSAPDKSGLPSDRFSAERTGGSVSTLTIQRTQQEDSAVYLCASSLRRVGTGYGYTFGSGTRLTVV.